The 32 T cell receptor beta chains reported below all come from one sample, sequenced in a study of T cells in Graves' hyperthyroidism and ophthalmopathy. Amplified regions were TCR beta CDR3 sequences from RNA transcripts. During a first-round RT-PCR of the TCR CDR3, the HTBI primer set was used. MiXCR, run by TCRdb on the multiplex PCR reads, gives a single entry per CDR3 protein. The sample holds about 270,000 distinct CDR3 sequences, approximately 14% seen once. Material: blood. These TCRs come from a woman between 45 and 60 years old with Graves' hyperthyroidism that later progressed to Graves' ophthalmopathy.

This clonotype has ten or more counts. The chain carries TRBV28 and TRBJ2-7, with D possibly TRBD2 on 6 matching bases. Germline CDR1 is MDHEN and CDR2 is SYDVKM. V lost 8 bases to trimming and J lost 5 bases, with 19 bases between them. The CDR3 totals 14 residues. The CDR3 DNA reads as TGTGCCAGCCAAGGCGGGGTAACCTTTCACGAGCAGTACTTC. It encodes CASQGGVTFHEQYF.

This clonotype was seen a single time. The chain carries TRBV28 and TRBJ2-1, with a tentative D call TRBD2 (6 bases). Trimming pared 6 bases from V and 6 bases from J, leaving 18 bases between. The CDR3 runs to 15 residues. Looked up from germline, CDR1 is MDHEN and CDR2 is SYDVKM. Here the CDR3 reads CASSSETTSFNEQFF. CDR3 bases: TGTGCCAGCAGCAGCGAGACGACTAGTTTCAATGAGCAGTTCTTC.

This rearrangement joins TRBV9 to TRBJ2-3, with TRBD2 matching over 11 bases. The V gene end was trimmed by 3 bases and the J gene end by 0 bases; junction bases not matched to a gene: 9. This CDR3 has 18 amino acids. The germline V gene encodes CDR1 SGDLS and CDR2 YYNGEE. This chain's CDR3 is CASSESELAGASTDTQYF. For the CDR3, the DNA is TGTGCCAGCAGCGAGTCGGAACTAGCGGGAGCAAGCACAGATACGCAGTATTTT.

This clonotype was detected ten times or more. This chain joins TRBV2 and TRBJ1-1; D is unresolved. V lost 8 bases, J lost 1 base, and 11 bases lay in between. In germline, CDR1 is SNHLY, CDR2 FYNNEI. CDR3 size: 13 residues. CDR3 coding DNA: TGTGCCAGCGGAACATGGGAGAACACTGAAGCTTTCTTT. This codes for CASGTWENTEAFF.

This clonotype was observed at least ten times. V is TRBV20-1 and J is TRBJ2-5; 7 bases are a match to TRBD1. Germline V gene lookup returns CDR1 DFQATT and CDR2 SNEGSKA (reference sequence). CDR3 length: 14 amino acids. Trimming cost V 0 bases and J 5 bases; bases outside gene matches: 6. Here the CDR3 DNA reads TGCAGTGCTAGAGATCCGAGACAGGGTGAGACCCAGTACTTC. Translated, it gives CSARDPRQGETQYF.

This clonotype was observed many times. The V and J genes are TRBV30 and TRBJ2-7, with D possibly TRBD1 on 5 matching bases. The CDR3 contains 11 residues. The germline CDR1 and CDR2 sequences are GTSNPN and SVGIG (reference sequence). Trimming cost V 2 bases and J 7 bases, with 9 bases left between them. As DNA, the CDR3 is TGTGCCTGGAGTCAAGGGGATGAGCAGTACTTC. Its translation: CAWSQGDEQYF.

This sequence joins TRBV5-6 and TRBJ1-5; no clear D gene. The CDR3 spans 15 residues. In germline, CDR1 is SGHDT, CDR2 YYEEEE. Trimming pared 2 bases from V and 5 bases from J, leaving 14 bases between. The CDR3 loop reads CASSFWRQVDQPQHF. In DNA, the CDR3 is TGTGCCAGCAGCTTTTGGCGTCAGGTGGATCAGCCCCAGCATTTT.

This clonotype was seen ten or more times. Sequence at one end of the junction differs from germline and may be a read error. The chain carries TRBV28 and TRBJ2-3; a possible D gene is TRBD1 (5 bases). The CDR3 totals 12 residues. In germline, CDR1 is MDHEN, CDR2 SYDVKM. The DNA of the CDR3 is TGCGCCAGCCGACAGAGCACAGATACGCAGTATTTT. This codes for CASRQSTDTQYF.

This clonotype was found many times. The chain links TRBV12-3 or TRBV12-4 to TRBJ2-7; weak D call: TRBD1 (6 bases). The CDR3 covers 14 residues. Trimming removed 5 bases at V and 3 bases at J, with 14 bases between. The CDR3 here is CASSVRQGGYEQYF. The CDR3 coding sequence is TGTGCCAGCAGTGTCCGACAAGGGGGCTACGAGCAGTACTTC.

The chain is built from TRBV7-6 and TRBJ2-7, with TRBD2 matching over 7 bases. CDR1 and CDR2 from the germline V gene are SGHVS and FNYEAQ. This CDR3 has 12 amino acids. The ends lost 3 bases at V and 13 bases at J; junction bases unmatched: 9. CDR3 in amino acids: CASSFSSRELYF. The DNA of the CDR3 is TGTGCCAGCAGCTTTTCATCGCGGGAGCTTTACTTC.

This clonotype was found a few times. This may stem from a read error, because a much larger clone lies one nucleotide away. This chain links TRBV6-1 with TRBJ2-3; 9 bases are shared with TRBD1. CDR1 is MNHNS, CDR2 SASEGT, per germline. The CDR3 is made up of 14 amino acids. The CDR3 nucleotides read TGTGCCAACAGTCGGACAGGGGGCACAGATACGCAGTATTTT. Translated: CANSRTGGTDTQYF.

At least ten counts were recorded for this clonotype. The chain is built from TRBV5-1 and TRBJ1-1; D is perhaps TRBD1 (6 bases). The CDR3 is 16 residues long. The germline V gene has CDR1 SGHRS and CDR2 YFSETQ. V dropped 1 base and J dropped 0 bases, with 13 bases sitting between them. The CDR3 DNA follows: TGCGCCAGCAGCTTGCCTCCAGGGGCGGTGAACACTGAAGCTTTCTTT. As protein: CASSLPPGAVNTEAFF.

This clonotype was seen ten or more times. The chain links TRBV18 to TRBJ1-5; unclear D gene. V lost 0 bases, J lost 0 bases, and 6 bases lay in between. The length of the CDR3 is 15 residues. Per the germline V gene, CDR1 is KGHSH and CDR2 is LQKENI. The CDR3 protein is CASSPPGISNQPQHF. The DNA of the CDR3 is TGTGCCAGCTCACCACCGGGGATTAGCAATCAGCCCCAGCATTTT.

Ten or more counts support this clonotype. The chain has TRBV9 and TRBJ2-7, with 11 bases identical to TRBD2. The CDR3 totals 14 residues. After removal of 2 bases from V and 5 bases from J, the junction contained 3 bases not matched to a gene. Germline V gene lookup returns CDR1 SGDLS and CDR2 YYNGEE. CDR3 region: CASSVGTSGHEQYF. CDR3 coding DNA: TGTGCCAGCAGCGTCGGGACTAGCGGCCACGAGCAGTACTTC.

With respect to this clonotype: At one end, the junction sequence differs from germline, possibly due to a read error. V is TRBV7-7 and J is TRBJ2-2; D is undetermined. CDR1 is SSHAT and CDR2 is FNYEAQ in the germline V gene (reference sequence). The CDR3 spans 17 residues. The CDR3: CASSATGAKGLTGELFF. The DNA of the CDR3 is TGTGCTAGCAGCGCAACTGGCGCCAAAGGCCTCACCGGGGAGCTGTTTTTT.

The chain is built from TRBV19 and TRBJ1-4; possibly TRBD1 for D (6 bases). Germline V gene lookup returns CDR1 LNHDA and CDR2 SQIVND (reference sequence). The CDR3 runs 15 residues. Trimming removed 1 base at V and 7 bases at J, with 13 bases between. The CDR3 protein is CASSIAQGGGEKLFF. For the CDR3, the DNA is TGTGCCAGTAGTATAGCACAGGGTGGAGGTGAAAAACTGTTTTTT.

V and J are TRBV6-2 or TRBV6-3 and TRBJ1-5; D gene unclear. This CDR3 comprises 13 residues. V was clipped by 4 bases and J by 9 bases, with 13 bases between them. Germline V CDR1 and CDR2: MNHEY, SVGEGT. The CDR3 nucleotides read TGTGCCAGCAGTTCAAGGGCCAGACGGCCCCAGCATTTT. Amino acids: CASSSRARRPQHF.

This clonotype showed up many times. The CDR3 loop reads CASSDGRAGSGEQYF. For the CDR3, the DNA is TGTGCCAGCAGTGACGGGAGGGCGGGATCCGGGGAGCAGTACTTC. This sequence joins TRBV2 and TRBJ2-7; 8 nucleotides line up with TRBD2. This CDR3 has 15 residues. With 3 bases clipped from V and 7 bases from J, the junction kept 11 bases outside the gene matches. Germline CDR1 reads SNHLY; CDR2 reads FYNNEI.

At least ten counts were recorded for this clonotype. The chain carries TRBV7-8 and TRBJ1-1; a possible D gene is TRBD1 (6 bases). CDR3 length: 15 residues. CDR1 is SGHVS and CDR2 is FQNEAQ in the germline V gene. V lost 2 bases and J lost 5, with 15 bases in between. The CDR3 nucleotides are TGTGCCAGCAGCTTATTGACAGGAGGGGGAACTGAAGCTTTCTTT. Its translation is CASSLLTGGGTEAFF.

The sample holds a few counts of this clonotype. The V and J genes are TRBV7-3 and TRBJ1-6; 7 positions agree with TRBD1. Unmatched junction bases numbered 6, after V lost 3 bases and J lost 10 bases. CDR1 is SGHTA and CDR2 is FQGTGA in the germline V gene. The CDR3 runs to 14 residues. The CDR3 loop is CASSLQGDRSPLHF. CDR3 nucleotide sequence: TGTGCCAGCAGCTTGCAGGGGGATAGATCACCCCTCCACTTT.

This clonotype came up many times. V usage is TRBV28 and J usage is TRBJ1-5; D call uncertain. Germline V CDR1 and CDR2: MDHEN, SYDVKM. CDR3 length: 16 amino acids. V was trimmed by 8 bases and J by 0 bases, leaving 17 bases between them. The CDR3 is CASGKTGRLSNQPQHF. For the CDR3, the DNA is TGTGCCAGCGGTAAGACCGGACGGCTTAGCAATCAGCCCCAGCATTTT.

This clonotype was seen at least ten times. V and J are TRBV3-1 and TRBJ2-3; D unclear. Trimming left V 10 bases short and J 2 bases short, with 16 bases between. This CDR3 is built from 14 residues. Germline values: CDR1 LGHDT, CDR2 YNNKEL (reference sequence). The CDR3 loop is CATRASRHTDTQYF. For the CDR3, the DNA is TGTGCCACCCGGGCGAGTAGACACACAGATACGCAGTATTTT.

This clonotype occurred many times. The V gene is TRBV28, the J gene TRBJ2-2; possibly TRBD1 or TRBD2 for D (6 bases each). Per germline, CDR1 MDHEN and CDR2 SYDVKM. The CDR3 contains 15 residues. V was clipped by 6 bases and J by 2 bases, with 13 bases between them. CDR3 bases: TGTGCCAGCAGCCGGCCCGGGGGCAACACCGGGGAGCTGTTTTTT. Its protein is CASSRPGGNTGELFF. The full variable domain, rest sourced from reference TRBV28 and TRBJ2-2, is DVKVTQSSRYLVKRTGEKVFLECVQDMDHENMFWYRQDPGLGLRLIYFSYDVKMKEKGDIPEGYSVSREKKERFSLILESASTNQTSMYLCASSRPGGNTGELFFGEGSRLTVL.

The rearrangement uses TRBV12-3 or TRBV12-4 and TRBJ2-7, with D perhaps TRBD2 (5 bases). V lost 4 bases to trimming and J lost 2 bases, with 15 bases between them. The CDR3 is 15 residues long. The CDR3 bases are TGTGCCAGCAGTTCGGACTTCCTTCTCCCCTACGAGCAGTACTTC. It codes for CASSSDFLLPYEQYF.

This clonotype was recorded many times. The rearrangement links TRBV6-1 to TRBJ1-2; weak D call: TRBD1 (5 bases). This CDR3 spans 14 amino acids. Germline V CDR1 and CDR2: MNHNS, SASEGT. Trimming took 7 bases from V and 4 from J, leaving 16 bases between them. CDR3 DNA sequence: TGTGCCAGCATTATTGACAGTGGGAGCTATGGCTACACCTTC. This gives the protein CASIIDSGSYGYTF.

This clonotype appeared a few times. The DNA is omitted, as the CDR3 cannot be located on it reliably, and the CDR3 follows TCRdb's listing. The chain joins TRBV5-1 to TRBJ2-3; the DNA was not used to check the table's D call, TRBD2. The CDR3 adds up to 15 amino acids, both ends counted. CDR1 and CDR2 (germline): SGHRS, YFSETQ. Here the CDR3 reads CASREGPTVADTQYF.

The sample holds many counts of this clonotype. The chain joins TRBV7-8 to TRBJ2-1; TRBD2 agrees at 12 bases. Germline CDR1 and CDR2: SGHVS and FQNEAQ. V shed 5 bases and J 2 bases; nucleotides not matched to a gene: 4. This CDR3 spans 16 amino acids. The CDR3 DNA reads TGTGCCAGCAGCCCCGCTAGCGGGAGGGCCTACAATGAGCAGTTCTTC. This encodes CASSPASGRAYNEQFF.

Many counts were recorded for this clonotype. The chain employs TRBV2 and TRBJ1-1; maybe TRBD1 (5 bases). Looked up from germline, CDR1 is SNHLY and CDR2 is FYNNEI. The CDR3 loop spans 13 amino acids. The ends were cut back, 4 bases at V and 4 bases at J, with 10 bases in the middle. The CDR3 DNA reads as TGTGCCAGCAGTGTGCAGGGTGCCACTGAAGCTTTCTTT. Its translation: CASSVQGATEAFF.

This clonotype was counted between two and nine times. The genes are TRBV20-1 and TRBJ2-7, with TRBD1 matching 9 bases. With 5 bases clipped from V and 2 bases from J, the junction kept 1 base outside the gene matches. The CDR3 consists of 12 residues. CDR1 DFQATT and CDR2 SNEGSKA come from the germline V gene (reference sequence). CDR3 coding DNA: TGCAGTGCTTGGGACAGGGCCTACGAGCAGTACTTC. Its translation is CSAWDRAYEQYF.

This sequence joins TRBV28 and TRBJ2-7; 9 nucleotides align to TRBD1. The germline V gene has CDR1 MDHEN and CDR2 SYDVKM. The trim removed 5 bases at V and 5 bases at J, leaving 7 bases unmatched. The CDR3 is 14 residues long. CDR3 residues: CASSPGTGRHEQYF. CDR3 DNA: TGTGCCAGCAGTCCCGGGACAGGGCGCCACGAGCAGTACTTC.

This clonotype was observed many times. The genes are TRBV28 and TRBJ1-2; no firm D call. CDR1 is MDHEN and CDR2 is SYDVKM in the germline V gene. The CDR3 is 14 residues long. V was clipped by 2 bases and J by 7 bases, with 14 bases between them. The CDR3 protein is CASSLAPGVPGYTF. DNA of the CDR3: TGTGCCAGCAGTTTAGCCCCGGGAGTGCCTGGCTACACCTTC.

Points on this clonotype: The junction shows a germline mismatch at one end, possibly a read error. V usage is TRBV11-1 and J usage is TRBJ2-1, with TRBD1 as a possible D gene (5 bases). The CDR3 covers 12 residues. Germline V gives CDR1 SGHAT, CDR2 FQDESV (reference sequence). CDR3 DNA: TGCGCCAGCAGCCGCCCCAGGGATGAGCAGTTCTTC. Residues: CASSRPRDEQFF.